The following is a T cell receptor beta chain sequence with its context. Antigen specificity is unknown. These data are taken from a study of CD8+CD57+ T cells in acquired aplastic anemia. As for the study in general: The sorted CD4+ and CD8+ cells yielded an average approximately 3.2 ug of DNA.

Genomic DNA templated the TCR beta VDJ and CDR3 profiling. TCRdb re-derived calls from the reads in MiXCR, one entry per CDR3 protein. The sample contains 150,000 to 200,000 distinct CDR3 sequences, about 60% of which appear only once. The V gene end was trimmed by 3 bases and the J gene end by 1 base; junction bases not matched to a gene: 17. Germline V lookup: CDR1 DFQATT, CDR2 SNEGSKA (reference sequence). CDR3 length equals 18 residues. All patients picked for sequencing had shown, by flow cytometry, an expansion of CD8+CD57+ cells. Every patient was diagnosed with severe acquired aplastic anemia. Study results and caveats: CD8+ Simpson's diversity did not differ significantly between patients and controls.

The receptor's source is a human donor with aplastic anemia. The chain carries TRBV20-1 and TRBJ1-1; 7 bases line up with TRBD1. The specimen was sorted CD4+, CD8+, or CD8+CD57+ T cells (not recorded which) from PBMCs. The CDR3 spells CSASRQGSVIVANTEAFF. The DNA for the CDR3 is TGCAGTGCTAGTCGACAGGGTAGCGTTATTGTTGCGAACACTGAAGCTTTCTTT.